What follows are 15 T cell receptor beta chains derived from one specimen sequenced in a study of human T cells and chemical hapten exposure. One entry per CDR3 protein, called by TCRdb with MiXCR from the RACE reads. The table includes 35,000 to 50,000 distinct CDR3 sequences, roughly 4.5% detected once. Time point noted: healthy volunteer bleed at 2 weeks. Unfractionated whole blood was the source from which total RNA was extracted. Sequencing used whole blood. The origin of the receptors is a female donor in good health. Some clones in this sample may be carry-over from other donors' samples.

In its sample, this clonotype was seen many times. The CDR3 DNA is TGCAGTGCTAGACACCCGACAGGACCCTTGGACGAGCAGTACTTC. As protein: CSARHPTGPLDEQYF. The gene calls are TRBV20-1 and TRBJ2-7; TRBD1 is a possible D gene (6 bases). The CDR3 has 15 amino acids. The germline CDR1 and CDR2 sequences are DFQATT and SNEGSKA (reference sequence). The V gene lost 2 bases and the J gene lost 5 bases, with 19 bases spanning the gap.

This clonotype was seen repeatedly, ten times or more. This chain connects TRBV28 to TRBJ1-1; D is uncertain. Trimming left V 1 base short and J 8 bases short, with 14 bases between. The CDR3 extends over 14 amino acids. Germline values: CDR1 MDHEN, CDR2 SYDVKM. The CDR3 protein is CASSLSSGDVEAFF. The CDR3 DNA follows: TGTGCCAGCAGTTTATCTTCAGGAGACGTCGAAGCTTTCTTT.

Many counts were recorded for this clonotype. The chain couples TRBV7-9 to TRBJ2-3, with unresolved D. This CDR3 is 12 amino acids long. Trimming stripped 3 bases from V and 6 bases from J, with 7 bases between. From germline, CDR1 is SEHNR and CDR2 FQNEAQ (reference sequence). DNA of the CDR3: TGTGCCAGCAGCTTCTCGAGGGATACGCAGTATTTT. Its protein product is CASSFSRDTQYF.

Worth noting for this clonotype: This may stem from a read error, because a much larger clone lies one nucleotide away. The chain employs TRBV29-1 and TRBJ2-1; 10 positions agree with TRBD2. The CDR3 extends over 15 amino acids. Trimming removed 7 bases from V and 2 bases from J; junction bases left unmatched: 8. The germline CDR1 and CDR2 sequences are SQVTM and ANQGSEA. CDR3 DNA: TGCAGCGGGCTAACTAGCGGGGTCGCCTACAATGAGCAGTTCTTC. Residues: CSGLTSGVAYNEQFF.

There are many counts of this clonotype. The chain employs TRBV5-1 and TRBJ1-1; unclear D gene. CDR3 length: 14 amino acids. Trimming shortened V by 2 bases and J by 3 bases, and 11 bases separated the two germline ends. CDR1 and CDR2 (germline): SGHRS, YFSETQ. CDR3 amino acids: CASSLVPFHTEAFF. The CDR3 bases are TGCGCCAGCAGCTTAGTCCCCTTCCACACTGAAGCTTTCTTT.

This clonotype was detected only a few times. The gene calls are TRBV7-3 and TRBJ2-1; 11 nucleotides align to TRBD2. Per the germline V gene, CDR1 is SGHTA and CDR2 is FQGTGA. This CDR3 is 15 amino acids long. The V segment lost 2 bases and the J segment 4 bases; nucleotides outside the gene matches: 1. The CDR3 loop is CASSLLAGGYNEQFF. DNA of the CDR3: TGTGCCAGCAGCTTACTAGCGGGGGGTTACAATGAGCAGTTCTTC. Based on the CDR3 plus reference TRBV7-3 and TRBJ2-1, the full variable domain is GAGVSQTPSNKVTEKGKYVELRCDPISGHTALYWYRQSLGQGPEFLIYFQGTGAADDSGLPNDRFFAVRPEGSVSTLKIQRTERGDSAVYLCASSLLAGGYNEQFFGPGTRLTVL.

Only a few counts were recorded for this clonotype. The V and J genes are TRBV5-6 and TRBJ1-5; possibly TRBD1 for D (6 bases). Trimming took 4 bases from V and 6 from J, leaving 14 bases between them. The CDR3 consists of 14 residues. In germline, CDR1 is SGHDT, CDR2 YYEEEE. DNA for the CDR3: TGTGCCAGCAGCACTGGACAGTCTGGTCAGCCCCAGCATTTT. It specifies CASSTGQSGQPQHF.

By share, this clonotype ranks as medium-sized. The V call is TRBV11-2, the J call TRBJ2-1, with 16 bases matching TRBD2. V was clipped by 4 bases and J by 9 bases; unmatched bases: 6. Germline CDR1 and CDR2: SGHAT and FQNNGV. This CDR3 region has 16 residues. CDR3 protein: CASSSPGLAGGLEQFF. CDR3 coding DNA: TGTGCCAGCAGCTCCCCGGGACTAGCGGGGGGGCTTGAGCAGTTCTTC.

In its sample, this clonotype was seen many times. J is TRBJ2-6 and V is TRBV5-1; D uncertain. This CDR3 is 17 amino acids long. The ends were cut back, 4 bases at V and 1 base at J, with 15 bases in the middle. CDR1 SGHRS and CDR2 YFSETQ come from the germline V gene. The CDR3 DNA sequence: TGCGCCAGCAGCCCAGTCCCCATTGCATCTGGGGCCAACGTCCTGACTTTC. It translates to CASSPVPIASGANVLTF.

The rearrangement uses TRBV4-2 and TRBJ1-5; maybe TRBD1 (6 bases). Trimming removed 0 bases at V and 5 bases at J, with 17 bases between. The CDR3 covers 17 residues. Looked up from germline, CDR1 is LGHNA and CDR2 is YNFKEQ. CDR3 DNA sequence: TGTGCCAGCAGCCAAGATCCGCGGGGCAGGGGATATCAGCCCCAGCATTTT. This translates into CASSQDPRGRGYQPQHF.

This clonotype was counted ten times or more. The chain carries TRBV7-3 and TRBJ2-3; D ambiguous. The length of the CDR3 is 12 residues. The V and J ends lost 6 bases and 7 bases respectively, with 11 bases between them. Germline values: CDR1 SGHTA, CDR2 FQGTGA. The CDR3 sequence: CASSLGENTQYF. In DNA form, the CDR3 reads TGTGCCAGCAGTCTCGGTGAGAATACGCAGTATTTT.

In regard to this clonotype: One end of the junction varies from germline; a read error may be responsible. The CDR3 region has the DNA TGTGCCACCAGTTTAAGGGGAGTTGGGACCGGGGAGCTGTTTTTT. Its protein product is CATSLRGVGTGELFF. The rearrangement uses TRBV12-3 or TRBV12-4 and TRBJ2-2; D assignment may be TRBD1 or TRBD2 (5 bases each). CDR3 length equals 15 residues.

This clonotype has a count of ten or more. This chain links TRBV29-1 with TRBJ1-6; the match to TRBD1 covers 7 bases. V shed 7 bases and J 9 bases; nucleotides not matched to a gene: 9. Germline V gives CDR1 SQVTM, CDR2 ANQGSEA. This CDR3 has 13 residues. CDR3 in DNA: TGCAGCGACCGCGGGGACAGAACTTCACCCCTCCACTTT. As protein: CSDRGDRTSPLHF.

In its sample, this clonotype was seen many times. This CDR3 reads CASSLTGALNQPQHF. For the CDR3, the DNA is TGTGCCAGCAGCCTGACAGGTGCCCTTAATCAGCCCCAGCATTTT. The rearrangement joins TRBV7-2 to TRBJ1-5, with D possibly being TRBD1 (6 bases). The V end was cut by 5 bases, the J end by 4 bases, with 15 bases between. Germline loops: CDR1 SGHTA, CDR2 FQGNSA. CDR3 length: 15 amino acids.

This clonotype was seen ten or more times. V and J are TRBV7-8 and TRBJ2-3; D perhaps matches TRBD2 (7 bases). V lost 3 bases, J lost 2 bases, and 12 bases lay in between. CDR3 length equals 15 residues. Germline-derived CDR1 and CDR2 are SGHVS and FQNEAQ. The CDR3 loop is CASSLGGASTDTQYF. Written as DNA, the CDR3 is TGTGCCAGCAGCTTGGGGGGGGCCTCCACAGATACGCAGTATTTT.